The rows below give T cell receptor beta chains drawn from one sample of a study of T cell repertoires in cytomegalovirus infection. TCRdb recomputed calls from the reads with MiXCR, one row per CDR3 protein. Among about 52,000 distinct CDR3 sequences listed, roughly 21% were seen once. Antigens for these TCRs are unknown. The sequencing used CD8+ T cells from cultured PBMCs, collected from culture after CMV antigen stimulation. The source of these receptors is a human donor in good health (CMV status not recorded). Some clones in this sample may be carry-over from other donors' samples. The CDR3 runs from the conserved cysteine through the conserved F or W. The D gene is left open where the match is weak. Clone sizes are given selectively: once, few, many, or a class where the clone is expanded.

j_call d_call v_call clone_size cdr3_aa cdr3_nt
TRBJ2-3 TRBD2 TRBV7-2 few CASSFLGTSASTDTQYF TGTGCCAGCAGCTTCCTAGGGACTAGCGCTAGCACAGATACGCAGTATTTT
TRBJ1-2 TRBD1 TRBV27 NA CASSLSPAGGDFYGYTF TGTGCCAGCAGTTTAAGTCCGGCAGGGGGCGACTTCTATGGCTACACCTTC
TRBJ1-6 TRBD1 TRBV7-9 few CASSLGTGVNSYNSPLHF TGTGCCAGCAGCTTGGGGACAGGGGTTAACTCCTATAATTCACCCCTCCACTTT
TRBJ2-5 TRBD2 TRBV7-2 few CASSPSVLAEETQYF TGTGCCAGCAGCCCATCCGTACTAGCGGAAGAGACCCAGTACTTC
TRBJ1-4 NA TRBV28 NA CASSFTGNLGEKLFF TGTGCCAGCAGTTTCACAGGGAATTTGGGCGAAAAACTGTTTTTT
TRBJ2-5 TRBD1 TRBV19 few CASSRDRGKTQYF TGTGCCAGTAGCCGGGACAGGGGAAAGACCCAGTACTTC
TRBJ1-2 NA TRBV7-3 NA CASRFRRWVEEDDGYTF TGTGCCAGCAGATTCCGAAGATGGGTAGAGGAGGATGATGGCTACACCTTC
TRBJ2-4 NA TRBV6-6 few CASSPAAGNIQYF TGTGCCAGCAGCCCCGCGGCCGGCAACATTCAGTACTTC
TRBJ1-1 NA TRBV4-2 few CASSQGDKGRTEAFF TGTGCCAGCAGCCAAGGAGATAAGGGTCGGACTGAAGCTTTCTTT
TRBJ1-1 TRBD1 TRBV7-9 few CASSFVTGRNTEAFF TGTGCCAGCAGCTTTGTGACAGGGCGTAACACTGAAGCTTTCTTT
TRBJ1-2 NA TRBV4-3 NA CASSHGLFYGYTF TGCGCCAGCAGCCACGGACTCTTCTATGGCTACACCTTC
TRBJ1-5 TRBD1 TRBV5-6 few CASSGGDQGASQPQHF TGTGCCAGCAGCGGGGGCGACCAGGGGGCAAGTCAGCCCCAGCATTTT
TRBJ2-5 NA TRBV7-2 few CASSSSGGAFETQYF TGTGCCAGCAGCTCGAGTGGGGGGGCCTTCGAGACCCAGTACTTC
TRBJ1-6 NA TRBV4-1 few CASSPGVYNSPLHF TGCGCCAGCAGCCCAGGAGTCTATAATTCACCCCTCCACTTT
TRBJ1-1 NA TRBV27 few CASSSLGVPTGDTEAFF TGTGCCAGCAGTTCGTTGGGGGTACCCACAGGCGACACTGAAGCTTTCTTT
TRBJ2-7 NA TRBV5-6 NA CASSLAPGSYEQYF TGTGCCAGCAGCTTGGCGCCCGGCAGCTACGAGCAGTACTTC
TRBJ1-1 NA TRBV7-9 few CASSLLGNTEAFF TGTGCCAGCAGCTTATTAGGGAACACTGAAGCTTTCTTT
TRBJ1-4 TRBD1 TRBV12-3/TRBV12-4 many CASGDRGEKLFF TGTGCCAGCGGGGACAGGGGCGAAAAACTGTTTTTT
TRBJ2-7 NA TRBV4-1 few CASSQDPGHTEQYF TGCGCCAGCAGCCAAGACCCTGGCCACACCGAGCAGTACTTC
TRBJ2-7 NA TRBV7-6 NA CASSFSEGYEQYF TGTGCCAGCAGCTTTTCTGAGGGCTACGAGCAGTACTTC
TRBJ1-2 NA TRBV9 NA CASSVERGWGDGYTF TGTGCCAGCAGCGTAGAGAGGGGTTGGGGTGATGGCTACACCTTC
TRBJ2-3 NA TRBV7-9 few CASSLGAGLADTQYF TGTGCCAGCAGCTTAGGTGCCGGGTTGGCAGATACGCAGTATTTT
TRBJ2-1 TRBD2 TRBV12-3/TRBV12-4 few CASSLSLADDEQFF TGTGCCAGCAGTTTAAGTCTAGCGGACGATGAGCAGTTCTTC
TRBJ1-1 TRBD1 TRBV7-2 few CAGGWDRGSEAFF TGTGCCGGCGGGTGGGACAGGGGATCTGAAGCTTTCTTT
TRBJ2-3 NA TRBV7-2 NA CASSPPPPRGTDTQYF TGTGCCAGCAGCCCCCCCCCGCCCCGTGGCACAGATACGCAGTATTTT
TRBJ2-5 NA TRBV7-6 NA CASSLTGIQETQYF TGTGCCAGCAGCTTAACAGGAATCCAAGAGACCCAGTACTTC
TRBJ1-6 NA TRBV6-6 NA CASRQPSYNSPLHF TGTGCCAGCAGACAGCCATCCTATAATTCACCCCTCCACTTT
TRBJ1-2 NA TRBV7-3 few CASSPLYRDGTNYGYTF TGTGCCAGCAGCCCCTTGTACCGGGACGGTACTAACTATGGCTACACCTTC
TRBJ1-2 NA TRBV7-3 few CASSLNSRGTNYGYTF TGTGCCAGCAGCTTAAACAGCAGGGGCACTAACTATGGCTACACCTTC
TRBJ1-1 NA TRBV7-8 NA CASKGPRGITEAFF TGTGCCAGCAAGGGGCCTCGGGGGATCACTGAAGCTTTCTTT
TRBJ2-2 NA TRBV24-1 NA CATRDTQLSGELFF TGTGCCACCAGGGACACACAACTCTCCGGGGAGCTGTTTTTT
TRBJ2-3 TRBD2 TRBV7-9 few CASIKPGLAGEFESTDTQYF TGTGCCAGCATCAAACCAGGGCTAGCGGGGGAGTTTGAATCCACAGATACGCAGTATTTT
TRBJ2-1 TRBD1 TRBV7-9 NA CASSWINRGPHNEQFF TGTGCCAGCAGCTGGATAAACAGGGGGCCCCACAATGAGCAGTTCTTC
TRBJ2-2 NA TRBV7-9 few CASSLAGWNTGELFF TGTGCCAGCAGCTTGGCGGGGTGGAACACCGGGGAGCTGTTTTTT
TRBJ2-1 NA TRBV4-1 NA CASSQREGAAYNEQFF TGCGCCAGCAGCCAAAGGGAGGGGGCCGCCTACAATGAGCAGTTCTTC
TRBJ2-1 TRBD2 TRBV2 NA CAVWEGQGIRTSEQFF TGTGCCGTCTGGGAGGGGCAGGGAATTCGTACGAGTGAGCAGTTCTTC
TRBJ2-5 TRBD1 TRBV6-6 NA CASSPGTGSGETQYF TGTGCCAGCAGCCCCGGGACAGGGTCAGGGGAGACCCAGTACTTC
TRBJ1-5 NA TRBV7-6 NA CASSSGALSQPQHF TGTGCCAGCAGCTCCGGGGCACTATCGCAGCCCCAGCATTTT
TRBJ2-5 TRBD2 TRBV7-9 NA CASSFGSGGEETQYF TGTGCCAGCAGCTTTGGTAGCGGGGGGGAAGAGACCCAGTACTTC
TRBJ2-5 TRBD2 TRBV6-6 NA CASSLTSGGLQETQYF TGTGCCAGCAGCCTAACTAGCGGGGGACTCCAAGAGACCCAGTACTTC
TRBJ2-5 NA TRBV25-1 NA CASIDPGQTQYF TGTGCCAGCATTGACCCGGGCCAGACCCAGTACTTC
TRBJ1-4 NA TRBV7-2 NA CASSSQALSTNEKLFF TGTGCCAGCAGCTCGCAGGCGCTTTCAACTAATGAAAAACTGTTTTTT
TRBJ1-2 TRBD1 TRBV27 NA CASSTGDRVTANYGYTF TGTGCCAGCAGCACGGGAGACAGGGTAACAGCTAACTATGGCTACACCTTC
TRBJ2-2 TRBD1 TRBV7-2 NA CASSLKGRGFRNTGELFF TGTGCCAGCAGCTTAAAGGGCAGGGGGTTCAGGAACACCGGGGAGCTGTTTTTT
TRBJ2-7 NA TRBV6-2/TRBV6-3 NA CASSSLAREQYF TGTGCCAGCAGCTCTCTAGCGCGCGAGCAGTACTTC
TRBJ1-4 NA TRBV4-3 few CASSQGVRDSTGAKLFF TGCGCCAGCAGCCAGGGGGTCCGGGACTCCACGGGGGCAAAACTGTTTTTT
TRBJ2-7 NA TRBV27 NA CASSLLRRSHEQYF TGTGCCAGCAGTTTATTGAGACGCTCCCACGAGCAGTACTTC
TRBJ2-2 NA TRBV7-6 NA CASSLAGQGTGELFF TGTGCCAGCAGCTTAGCCGGTCAGGGGACCGGGGAGCTGTTTTTT
TRBJ1-1 NA TRBV7-2 many CASSSRGADTEAFF TGTGCCAGCAGCTCTAGGGGGGCGGACACTGAAGCTTTCTTT
TRBJ2-4 NA TRBV12-3/TRBV12-4 few CASRGDGQAKNIQYF TGTGCCAGCAGAGGAGACGGGCAAGCCAAAAACATTCAGTACTTC
TRBJ2-1 NA TRBV7-2 NA CASSPWGSSYNEQFF TGTGCCAGCAGCCCGTGGGGGAGCTCCTACAATGAGCAGTTCTTC
TRBJ2-1 TRBD1 TRBV12-3/TRBV12-4 NA CASTGDSSYNEQFF TGTGCCAGCACCGGGGACAGCTCTTACAATGAGCAGTTCTTC
TRBJ1-5 NA TRBV6-2/TRBV6-3 NA CASSYEAGGGNQPQHF TGTGCCAGCAGTTATGAGGCCGGGGGCGGCAATCAGCCCCAGCATTTT